This T cell receptor beta chain is from a study of CD8 T cells in Susac syndrome. RNA was extracted with the RNeasy kit, and a quantity of roughly 0.5 to 1 ug was reverse transcribed using random hexamers. Across 54 Vbeta and 13 Jbeta, immunoSEQ multiplex PCR amplified TCR beta CDR3. Each CDR3 protein is one row after TCRdb ran MiXCR on the immunoSEQ multiplex PCR reads. The sample consists of approximately 180,000 distinct CDR3 sequences, approximately 95% of them appearing once. CDR1 and CDR2 from the germline V gene are MDHEN and SYDVKM. The CDR3 loop spans 11 amino acids. The TEMRA cells underwent FACS enrichment, while the CD8+ and CD4+ T cells underwent negative isolation.

Sequencing was done on a sample of CD4+ T cells from PBMCs. The sequence came from a human donor with multiple sclerosis. The rearrangement joins TRBV28 to TRBJ1-1; 7 bases align to TRBD1. The CDR3 DNA sequence: TGTGGAGCGACAGGGCGTACTGAAGCTTTCTTT. This translates into CGATGRTEAFF.